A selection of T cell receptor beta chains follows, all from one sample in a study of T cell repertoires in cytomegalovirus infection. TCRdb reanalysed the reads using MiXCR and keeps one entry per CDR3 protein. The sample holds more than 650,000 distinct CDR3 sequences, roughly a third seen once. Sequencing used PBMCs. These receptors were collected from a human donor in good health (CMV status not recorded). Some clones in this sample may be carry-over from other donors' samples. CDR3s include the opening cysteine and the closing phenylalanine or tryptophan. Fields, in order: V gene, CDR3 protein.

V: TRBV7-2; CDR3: CASSFRDGIF
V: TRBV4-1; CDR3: CASSQILNTEAFF
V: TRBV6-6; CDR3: CASSHLDRESQPQHF
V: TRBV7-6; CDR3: CASSLAFREGTDTQYF
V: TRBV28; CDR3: CASSLAGGAGETQYF
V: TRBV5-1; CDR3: CASRYLGENEQFF
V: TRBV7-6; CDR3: CASSPRAGSTEAFF
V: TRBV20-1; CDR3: CSARDLSGLRTDTQYF
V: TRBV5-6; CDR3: CASSRIGHEQFF
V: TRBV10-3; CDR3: CAISESGQGGQETQYF
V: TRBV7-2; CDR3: CASSPSGNTEAFF
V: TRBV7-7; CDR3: CASSSHGRRSYNEQFF
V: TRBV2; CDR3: CASSSADRSYEQYF
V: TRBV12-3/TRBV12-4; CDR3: CASSLGSTVSAFF
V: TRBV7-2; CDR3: CASSIVGGAGGQPQHF
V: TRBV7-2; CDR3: CASSPGLTTSIYNEQFF
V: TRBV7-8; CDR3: CASSLGWRTNSYNEQFF
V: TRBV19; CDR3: CGSTLGHSLNTEAFF
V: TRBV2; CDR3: CASSEANFWAFF
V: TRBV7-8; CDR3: CASSPKTGESPLHF
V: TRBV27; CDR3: CASSPGQGPRSGNTIYF
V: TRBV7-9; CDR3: CASSLARGSSGNTIYF
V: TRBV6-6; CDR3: CASSPPGQINSPLHF
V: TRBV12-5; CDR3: CSSGPGTGAEQYF
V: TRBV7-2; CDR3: CASILVARDTGNTRSF
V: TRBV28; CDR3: CASSLNSGSYNEQFF
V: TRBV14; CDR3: CASSHLSSSGRFSYEQYF
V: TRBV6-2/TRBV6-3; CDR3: CASQRGGPDTQYF
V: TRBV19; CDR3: CASSPTQGAMRNYGYTF
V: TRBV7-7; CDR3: CASSPQTTTLGVGEQFF
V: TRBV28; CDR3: CASVKDIGSNYGYTF
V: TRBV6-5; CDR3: CASKNPRQINTEAFF
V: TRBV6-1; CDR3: CASTRGSNTGELFF
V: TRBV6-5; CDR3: CASSYSGLDQPQHF
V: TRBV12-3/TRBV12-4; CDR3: CASSLVPTGASEQYF
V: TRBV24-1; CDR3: CATQEEASTDTQYF